A single sample is the source of the 28 T cell receptor beta chains below, sequenced in a study of blood T cell repertoires in COVID-19. Profiled with immunoSEQ multiplex PCR; TCRdb holds only in-frame clones, not every one. This sample has just over 60,000 clones, with 60% to 85% found just once. Sequencing used peripheral blood. All receptors derive from a man between 25 and 39 years old with COVID-19, enrolled during active disease.

The genes are TRBV5-1 and TRBJ2-3; maybe TRBD1 (6 bases). Germline CDR1 is SGHRS and CDR2 is YFSETQ. This CDR3 region has 14 residues. With 2 bases removed from V and 2 bases from J, the gap between germline ends came to 9 bases. The CDR3 region has the DNA TGCGCCAGCAGCTTAGGGGGTAACACAGATACGCAGTATTTT. Protein product: CASSLGGNTDTQYF.

This chain joins TRBV7-6 and TRBJ1-5; D call uncertain. The CDR3 is 13 residues long. V was pared by 3 bases and J by 3 bases, with 6 bases between. The germline gives CDR1 SGHVS, CDR2 FNYEAQ. The CDR3 bases are TGTGCCAGCAGCTTCGGACTCAATCAGCCCCAGCATTTT. As protein: CASSFGLNQPQHF.

The rearrangement uses TRBV4-3 and TRBJ1-2, with 7 bases matching TRBD1. The CDR3 runs to 15 residues. V gave up 3 bases and J gave up 4 bases; unmatched junction bases: 8. Germline lookup yields CDR1 LGHNA and CDR2 YSLEER. The CDR3 protein is CASSQGDSDGYGYTF. CDR3 sequence (DNA): TGCGCCAGCAGCCAGGGGGACAGTGATGGCTATGGCTACACCTTC.

The chain recombines TRBV19 with TRBJ1-5, with 9 bases fitting TRBD1. Germline V gene data show CDR1 as LNHDA and CDR2 as SQIVND (reference sequence). This CDR3 is 17 amino acids long. V dropped 1 base and J dropped 2; count of bases not matched to a gene: 6. In nucleotides, the CDR3 is TGTGCCAGTAGTATAGTGGGACAGGGCCGGGGCAATCAGCCCCAGCATTTT. Protein sequence: CASSIVGQGRGNQPQHF.

The J gene is TRBJ1-3, the V gene TRBV7-6, with D maybe TRBD1 (5 bases). Germline CDR1 SGHVS, CDR2 FNYEAQ. Trimming removed 1 base at V and 0 bases at J, with 13 bases between. The CDR3 sequence is 17 residues long. In DNA, the CDR3 is TGTGCCAGCAGCTTAGGGGAGGGGCCCCTCTCTGGAAACACCATATATTTT. It yields the protein CASSLGEGPLSGNTIYF.

The J gene is TRBJ1-2, the V gene TRBV28; tentative D call: TRBD1 (5 bases). Germline V gene sequence: CDR1 MDHEN, CDR2 SYDVKM. CDR3 length: 15 amino acids. V was trimmed by 5 bases and J by 7 bases, leaving 20 bases between them. The CDR3 protein is CASSIPGPGHRGYTF. The CDR3 DNA follows: TGTGCCAGCAGTATACCCGGCCCAGGGCATCGTGGCTACACCTTC.

The CDR3 spells CASSRSPPKVEQFF. The CDR3, as DNA: TGTGCCAGCAGTCGGAGCCCTCCAAAGGTCGAGCAGTTCTTC. This rearrangement joins TRBV11-3 to TRBJ2-1, with D hard to call. V gave up 6 bases and J gave up 10 bases, with 19 bases separating them. The CDR3 covers 14 residues. Germline V gene data show CDR1 as SGHNT and CDR2 as YENEEA.

The rearrangement joins TRBV7-9 to TRBJ2-7; tentatively, D is TRBD2 (6 bases). Germline loops: CDR1 SEHNR, CDR2 FQNEAQ (reference sequence). Trimming removed 4 bases at V and 4 bases at J, with 8 bases between. The length of the CDR3 is 12 residues. In nucleotides, the CDR3 is TGTGCCAGCAGCTCGGGAGTTTACGAGCAGTACTTC. Its translation: CASSSGVYEQYF.

In nucleotides, the CDR3 is TGTGCCAGCAGCTTTGGGACAGAATCCGGGGAGCTGTTTTTT. Its translation: CASSFGTESGELFF. The V gene is TRBV11-2, the J gene TRBJ2-2, with 7 nucleotides matching TRBD1. The CDR3 extends over 14 amino acids. With 3 bases clipped from V and 6 bases from J, the junction kept 4 bases outside the gene matches. Germline V gene sequence: CDR1 SGHAT, CDR2 FQNNGV. Full variable domain (rest looked up from reference TRBV11-2 and TRBJ2-2): EAGVAQSPRYKIIEKRQSVAFWCNPISGHATLYWYQQILGQGPKLLIQFQNNGVVDDSQLPKDRFSAERLKGVDSTLKIQPAKLEDSAVYLCASSFGTESGELFFGEGSRLTVL.

V and J are TRBV3-1 (or the pseudogene TRBV3-2) and TRBJ1-2; D ambiguous. Germline V gene data show CDR1 as LGHDT and CDR2 as YNNKEL (reference sequence). This CDR3 region has 14 residues. The V and J ends lost 3 bases and 5 bases respectively, with 13 bases between them. The CDR3 nucleotides are TGTGCCAGCAGCCAGACAACGGCCCGTTATGGCTACACCTTC. It encodes CASSQTTARYGYTF.

V and J are TRBV5-4 and TRBJ2-1; TRBD2 matches at 13 bases. V shed 5 bases, J shed 0 bases, and the junction held 5 bases outside the gene matches. The CDR3 loop spans 17 amino acids. CDR1 SGHNT and CDR2 YYREEE come from the germline V gene (reference sequence). CDR3 protein: CASRPGLAGSSYNEQFF. CDR3 coding DNA: TGTGCCAGCAGGCCGGGACTAGCGGGGAGCTCCTACAATGAGCAGTTCTTC.

The chain is built from TRBV27 and TRBJ2-7; TRBD1 aligns across 7 bases. The V gene end was trimmed by 5 bases and the J gene end by 5 bases; junction bases not matched to a gene: 12. CDR1 and CDR2 from the germline V gene are MNHEY and SMNVEV (reference sequence). This CDR3 is built from 15 residues. Here the CDR3 reads CASSPPGQFSDEQYF. CDR3 DNA: TGTGCCAGCAGTCCACCGGGACAGTTCTCGGACGAGCAGTACTTC.

J is TRBJ1-1 and V is TRBV12-5, with 8 bases fitting TRBD1. Looked up from germline, CDR1 is LGHNT and CDR2 is FRNRAP. The V gene end was trimmed by 5 bases and the J gene end by 7 bases; junction bases not matched to a gene: 3. The CDR3 extends over 12 amino acids. The CDR3 bases are TGTGCTAGTGGTCTAGGACAGGGTGAAGCTTTCTTT. Translating gives CASGLGQGEAFF. The full variable domain, with the rest looked up from reference TRBV12-5 and TRBJ1-1, is DARVTQTPRHKVTEMGQEVTMRCQPILGHNTVFWYRQTMMQGLELLAYFRNRAPLDDSGMPKDRFSAEMPDATLATLKIQPSEPRDSAVYFCASGLGQGEAFFGQGTRLTVV.

The chain carries TRBV6-2 or TRBV6-3 and TRBJ2-2, with a tentative D call TRBD2 (8 bases). V dropped 4 bases and J dropped 8 bases, with 20 bases sitting between them. CDR3 length: 16 amino acids. Germline V gene lookup returns CDR1 MNHEY and CDR2 SVGEGT. For the CDR3, the DNA is TGTGCCAGCAGTTCCGGGAGGGGGCGAGAATCTGGGGAGCTGTTTTTT. Amino acid sequence: CASSSGRGRESGELFF.

The chain employs TRBV19 and TRBJ1-5; D not resolved. The V and J ends lost 7 bases and 4 bases respectively, with 8 bases between them. CDR1 and CDR2 (germline): LNHDA, SQIVND (reference sequence). The CDR3 is 12 amino acids. The CDR3 loop reads CASKRGNQPQHF. The CDR3 region has the DNA TGTGCCAGTAAACGGGGAAATCAGCCCCAGCATTTT.

V is TRBV19 and J is TRBJ2-7; 7 bases map to TRBD1. The CDR3 extends over 14 amino acids. The germline gives CDR1 LNHDA, CDR2 SQIVND (reference sequence). After removal of 5 bases from V and 0 bases from J, the junction contained 4 bases not matched to a gene. This CDR3 is CASSVTGSSYEQYF. The CDR3 nucleotides are TGTGCCAGTAGTGTGACAGGGAGCTCCTACGAGCAGTACTTC.

V is TRBV5-1 and J is TRBJ2-7; 10 nucleotides match TRBD2. CDR1 is SGHRS, CDR2 YFSETQ, per germline. This CDR3 contains 15 residues. The V segment lost 0 bases and the J segment 4 bases; nucleotides outside the gene matches: 4. Written as DNA, the CDR3 is TGCGCCAGCAGCTTGGAGGTAGCGGGGGGATACGAGCAGTACTTC. Its translation: CASSLEVAGGYEQYF.

The chain couples TRBV19 to TRBJ1-5; D gene unclear. V dropped 3 bases and J dropped 3 bases, with 9 bases sitting between them. The CDR3 sequence is 14 residues long. The V gene's germline CDR1 is LNHDA and CDR2 SQIVND (reference sequence). The CDR3 DNA sequence: TGTGCCAGTAGTATTGGAGAGGACAATCAGCCCCAGCATTTT. It encodes CASSIGEDNQPQHF.

The rearrangement links TRBV24-1 to TRBJ1-2, with a tentative D call TRBD1 (5 bases). The V gene's germline CDR1 is KGHDR and CDR2 SFDVKD. The CDR3 contains 12 residues. V lost 4 bases and J lost 8, with 10 bases in between. The CDR3 DNA follows: TGTGCCACCAGTGAGGAAGGGGAAGGCTACACCTTC. Its translation is CATSEEGEGYTF.

The V gene is TRBV3-1 (or the pseudogene TRBV3-2), the J gene TRBJ2-7; no clear D gene. The V end was cut by 0 bases, the J end by 5 bases, with 14 bases between. The V gene's germline CDR1 is LGHDT and CDR2 YNNKEL (reference sequence). The CDR3 runs 15 residues. CDR3 sequence: CASSQDMAGDDEQYF. For the CDR3, the DNA is TGTGCCAGCAGCCAAGATATGGCAGGCGATGACGAGCAGTACTTC.

This chain links TRBV7-9 with TRBJ2-2; 12 nucleotides align to TRBD1. V lost 4 bases to trimming and J lost 5 bases; unmatched junction nucleotides: 8. This CDR3 has 17 amino acids. Germline V gene data show CDR1 as SEHNR and CDR2 as FQNEAQ (reference sequence). The CDR3 DNA is TGTGCCAGCAGCTCGGGACAGGGGGCCTGGAAGACCGGGGAGCTGTTTTTT. It encodes CASSSGQGAWKTGELFF.

This chain links TRBV9 with TRBJ2-1; 13 nucleotides align to TRBD2. Germline assignment: CDR1 SGDLS and CDR2 YYNGEE. Trimming at V came to 4 bases and at J to 8 bases, leaving 12 bases not matched to a gene. The CDR3 covers 17 residues. The CDR3 nucleotides read TGTGCCAGCAGCCTTGGACTAGCGGGAGTTCGATACGATGAGCAGTTCTTC. Residues: CASSLGLAGVRYDEQFF.

The rearrangement joins TRBV6-5 to TRBJ2-7; weak D call: TRBD2 (6 bases). Germline V lookup: CDR1 MNHEY, CDR2 SVGAGI. V shed 8 bases and J shed 3 bases, with 17 bases lying between them. The CDR3 spans 14 residues. CDR3 protein: CASSNSRGFYEQYF. CDR3 bases: TGTGCCAGCTCAAACTCCCGGGGGTTCTACGAGCAGTACTTC.

J is TRBJ2-1 and V is TRBV28; the D is unclear. The length of the CDR3 is 11 residues. Germline V gene lookup returns CDR1 MDHEN and CDR2 SYDVKM. Trimming cost V 4 bases and J 7 bases, with 5 bases left between them. The CDR3 sequence is CASSSKNEQFF. The CDR3 nucleotides are TGTGCCAGCAGTTCAAAAAATGAGCAGTTCTTC. The whole variable domain, filled in from reference TRBV28 and TRBJ2-1, reads DVKVTQSSRYLVKRTGEKVFLECVQDMDHENMFWYRQDPGLGLRLIYFSYDVKMKEKGDIPEGYSVSREKKERFSLILESASTNQTSMYLCASSSKNEQFFGPGTRLTVL.

The chain links TRBV6-5 to TRBJ2-3; TRBD2 matches at 7 bases. Trimming cost V 5 bases and J 8 bases; bases outside gene matches: 10. Germline lookup yields CDR1 MNHEY and CDR2 SVGAGI. This CDR3 contains 14 residues. The CDR3 is CASSPRTSGATQYF. The CDR3 DNA is TGTGCCAGCAGTCCGAGGACTAGTGGAGCTACGCAGTATTTT.

The chain is built from TRBV6-6 and TRBJ2-7; 11 positions agree with TRBD2. Germline V CDR1 and CDR2: MNHNY, SVGAGI (reference sequence). V dropped 5 bases and J dropped 2; count of bases not matched to a gene: 14. This CDR3 region has 18 residues. In nucleotides, the CDR3 is TGTGCCAGCAGTCTGACCCCTCGACTAGCGGGAAGACCCTACGAGCAGTACTTC. Translating it yields CASSLTPRLAGRPYEQYF.

The CDR3 DNA reads TGTGCCATCAGTGAGAGTTCAGGGTTTGAAAAACTGTTTTTT. Its translation is CAISESSGFEKLFF. The rearrangement uses TRBV10-3 and TRBJ1-4; a weak D match, TRBD1 (5 bases). Germline V gene sequence: CDR1 ENHRY, CDR2 SYGVKD. CDR3 length: 14 residues. Trimming removed 2 bases from V and 7 bases from J, with 11 bases in between.

The rearrangement links TRBV12-5 to TRBJ1-5; tentative D call: TRBD1 (5 bases). Trimming removed 1 base from V and 0 bases from J, with 13 bases in between. This CDR3 has 17 amino acids. From germline, CDR1 is LGHNT and CDR2 FRNRAP. CDR3 nucleotides: TGTGCTAGTGGTTTGGGACGGGGGGGGTATAGCAATCAGCCCCAGCATTTT. It is translated as CASGLGRGGYSNQPQHF.